These T cell receptor beta chains were read from a single sample in a study of naive and memory T cell subsets. One entry per CDR3 protein, called by TCRdb with MiXCR from the UMI-ligation and nested PCR reads. This sample carries 130,000 or so distinct CDR3 sequences, around a third of them seen once, and the ten largest clones take 0.8% to 1%. The specimen was central memory CD4+ T cells from blood. These receptors all stem from a human donor in good health. Each CDR3 is given with its conserved first and last residue. Each record gives: V gene, J gene, CDR3 protein.

v_call: TRBV6-6; j_call: TRBJ2-5; cdr3_aa: CASKLASQETQYF
v_call: TRBV20-1; j_call: TRBJ2-1; cdr3_aa: CSAAGSGPALTYNEQFF
v_call: TRBV5-1; j_call: TRBJ2-7; cdr3_aa: CASSLRGDSSREQYF
v_call: TRBV18; j_call: TRBJ1-1; cdr3_aa: CASSYNREDTEAFF
v_call: TRBV6-2/TRBV6-3; j_call: TRBJ2-1; cdr3_aa: CASSPRQWSYNEQFF
v_call: TRBV6-5; j_call: TRBJ1-6; cdr3_aa: CASSYNNSPLHF
v_call: TRBV7-9; j_call: TRBJ2-5; cdr3_aa: CASSFRGLADQETQYF
v_call: TRBV20-1; j_call: TRBJ2-7; cdr3_aa: CSASSLAGTGPYEQYF
v_call: TRBV20-1; j_call: TRBJ2-3; cdr3_aa: CSAGGDSSTDTQYF
v_call: TRBV28; j_call: TRBJ2-7; cdr3_aa: CASTGTGKSYEQYF
v_call: TRBV3-1; j_call: TRBJ2-1; cdr3_aa: CASSQDFAGTLYNEQFF
v_call: TRBV25-1; j_call: TRBJ2-7; cdr3_aa: CASSERDGLISYEQYF
v_call: TRBV6-1; j_call: TRBJ2-7; cdr3_aa: CASSSHDRGGEQYF
v_call: TRBV7-9; j_call: TRBJ1-1; cdr3_aa: CASSYQGARAEAFF
v_call: TRBV12-3/TRBV12-4; j_call: TRBJ1-2; cdr3_aa: CASSLGRMYGYTF
v_call: TRBV5-1; j_call: TRBJ2-2; cdr3_aa: CASSSRAGEGELFF
v_call: TRBV10-2; j_call: TRBJ1-1; cdr3_aa: CASSERLANTEAFF
v_call: TRBV7-3; j_call: TRBJ2-7; cdr3_aa: CASSLDQGPEQYF
v_call: TRBV24-1; j_call: TRBJ2-1; cdr3_aa: CATSGMGGNEQFF
v_call: TRBV20-1; j_call: TRBJ1-2; cdr3_aa: CSARDPGGTSYGYTF
v_call: TRBV19; j_call: TRBJ1-1; cdr3_aa: CASLDRANTEAFF
v_call: TRBV29-1; j_call: TRBJ2-7; cdr3_aa: CSVAGTGFVYEQYF
v_call: TRBV28; j_call: TRBJ2-7; cdr3_aa: CASSFKGEGLRQYF
v_call: TRBV11-2; j_call: TRBJ1-3; cdr3_aa: CASSLYGTVGSGNTIYF
v_call: TRBV12-3/TRBV12-4; j_call: TRBJ2-4; cdr3_aa: CASRTTGGGIQYF
v_call: TRBV27; j_call: TRBJ1-5; cdr3_aa: CASSLSFRGHQPQHF
v_call: TRBV2; j_call: TRBJ2-3; cdr3_aa: CASSGAGQVLQYF
v_call: TRBV20-1; j_call: TRBJ2-1; cdr3_aa: CSADPPGRDQFF
v_call: TRBV20-1; j_call: TRBJ2-3; cdr3_aa: CSARGLAVRTDTQYF
v_call: TRBV2; j_call: TRBJ2-1; cdr3_aa: CASNGLANPRRNEQFF
v_call: TRBV4-1; j_call: TRBJ2-1; cdr3_aa: CASSRGYSGYNEQFF
v_call: TRBV11-2; j_call: TRBJ2-5; cdr3_aa: CASSLRFRETQYF
v_call: TRBV6-6; j_call: TRBJ2-7; cdr3_aa: CASNSGGGVKRDEQYF
v_call: TRBV11-2; j_call: TRBJ1-6; cdr3_aa: CASSETIRGRPYSPLHF
v_call: TRBV28; j_call: TRBJ1-1; cdr3_aa: CASIPGGQNTEAFF
v_call: TRBV30; j_call: TRBJ2-5; cdr3_aa: CAWRSGLAGPETQYF
v_call: TRBV6-5; j_call: TRBJ2-1; cdr3_aa: CASSYSSRGEQFF
v_call: TRBV27; j_call: TRBJ1-2; cdr3_aa: CASRPAWSSDYGYTF
v_call: TRBV24-1; j_call: TRBJ2-3; cdr3_aa: CATSPGGGHSAQYF
v_call: TRBV28; j_call: TRBJ2-2; cdr3_aa: CASIPGGPTGELFF
v_call: TRBV6-5; j_call: TRBJ2-3; cdr3_aa: CASSYRRDQDTQYF
v_call: TRBV7-9; j_call: TRBJ2-1; cdr3_aa: CASSLGTGLEQFF
v_call: TRBV13; j_call: TRBJ1-2; cdr3_aa: CASSFKPAYGYTF
v_call: TRBV21-1; j_call: TRBJ2-5; cdr3_aa: CASSKAVPTSGRRETQYF
v_call: TRBV5-4; j_call: TRBJ2-5; cdr3_aa: CASSPGLEETQYF
v_call: TRBV5-4; j_call: TRBJ2-3; cdr3_aa: CASSLLQGGTDTQYF
v_call: TRBV12-3/TRBV12-4; j_call: TRBJ2-1; cdr3_aa: CASSLTIGTSGNEQFF
v_call: TRBV7-8; j_call: TRBJ2-3; cdr3_aa: CASSLTAGGLYF
v_call: TRBV19; j_call: TRBJ1-3; cdr3_aa: CASSGEFSGNTIYF
v_call: TRBV7-9; j_call: TRBJ2-3; cdr3_aa: CASSFQAGPQYF
v_call: TRBV7-7; j_call: TRBJ2-7; cdr3_aa: CASSPGTNNEQYF
v_call: TRBV7-8; j_call: TRBJ1-1; cdr3_aa: CASSLVGGVTEAFF
v_call: TRBV12-3/TRBV12-4; j_call: TRBJ1-6; cdr3_aa: CASRLRWGSLSSYNSPLHF
v_call: TRBV11-2; j_call: TRBJ2-1; cdr3_aa: CASSSHYTAVGNEQFF